This TCR beta chain emerged from a study of CD8+ T cells in alopecia areata. Overall study context: The study gave tofacitinib for 6 to 18 months, then 6 months off drug. Percent of scalp involved defined treated patients' severity scores.

Germline V gene lookup returns CDR1 MGHRA and CDR2 YSYEKL. V was cut by 2 bases and J by 3 bases, with 6 bases left in between. CDR3 length: 13 residues. Described treatment: oral pan-JAK inhibitor, 5-10 mg twice daily. Sequencing relied on a cDNA template that was reverse transcribed from extracted RNA. Measured with immunoSEQ multiplex PCR; TCRdb has only the in-frame clones, and not every one. The sample has under 350,000 clones, roughly 50% seen once. The rearrangement links TRBV4-1 to TRBJ2-3; D perhaps matches TRBD1 (6 bases). The TCR was taken from a human donor with alopecia areata. Material: CD4+ T cells sorted from blood, obtained at week 24, from a patient treated with tofacitinib. In nucleotides, the CDR3 is TGCGCCAGCAGCCAACAGGGGACAGATACGCAGTATTTT. Translated, it gives CASSQQGTDTQYF.